Below are 27 T cell receptor beta chains sequenced from a single sample in a study of blood T cells in healthy people across ages. A second PCR, run for about 6 to 11 cycles, used a sample-barcoded 5' primer plus a J-beta primer mix. A single record per CDR3 protein comes from TCRdb applying MiXCR to the 5' RACE reads. This table has some 1.4 million distinct CDR3 sequences, around 42% appearing once. Sequencing input: blood. The origin of the receptors is a woman under 30 in good health.

The gene calls are TRBV7-2 and TRBJ2-3, with 11 bases fitting TRBD2. Germline V gene data show CDR1 as SGHTA and CDR2 as FQGNSA. CDR3 length equals 17 residues. V lost 6 bases and J lost 1; bases outside the gene matches: 9. CDR3 coding DNA: TGTGCCAGCAGGCGCCCTAGCGGGAGGTTCGGCACAGATACGCAGTATTTT. It specifies CASRRPSGRFGTDTQYF.

The chain has TRBV27 and TRBJ1-5; perhaps TRBD1 as D (5 bases). V was shortened by 0 bases and J by 4 bases, with 19 bases between the two germline ends. CDR1 is MNHEY, CDR2 SMNVEV, per germline (reference sequence). CDR3 length equals 18 residues. The CDR3 region has the DNA TGTGCCAGCAGTTTATCGGATGGTGAGGGTGGGGGAAATCAGCCCCAGCATTTT. Translated, it gives CASSLSDGEGGGNQPQHF.

The rearrangement links TRBV4-1 to TRBJ1-1, with unresolved D. CDR1 is MGHRA, CDR2 YSYEKL, per germline. V lost 3 bases and J 1 base, leaving 15 bases between the germline ends. The CDR3 has 16 residues. CDR3 bases: TGCGCCAGCAGCCAGATGCAGGTCTTCGGGAACACTGAAGCTTTCTTT. It encodes CASSQMQVFGNTEAFF.

Worth noting for this clonotype: It may be a read error: a sequence one base away is much more abundant. The DNA of the CDR3 is TGCAGCGTTTTCACAGGGGCTACCAAAGATACGCAGTATTTT. Translating it yields CSVFTGATKDTQYF. The chain is built from TRBV29-1 and TRBJ2-3; 7 bases match TRBD1. The CDR3 runs 14 residues. Unmatched junction bases numbered 10, after V lost 5 bases and J lost 5 bases. Germline assignment: CDR1 SQVTM and CDR2 ANQGSEA.

This clonotype was counted between two and nine times. The rearrangement uses TRBV14 and TRBJ2-3, with 13 bases lining up with TRBD2. This CDR3 has 17 amino acids. The V segment lost 2 bases and the J segment 2 bases; nucleotides outside the gene matches: 4. Germline assignment: CDR1 SGHDN and CDR2 FVKESK. The CDR3 loop is CASSQWTSGSVTDTQYF. For the CDR3, the DNA is TGTGCCAGCAGCCAATGGACTAGCGGGAGTGTCACAGATACGCAGTATTTT.

The V and J genes are TRBV19 and TRBJ2-1, with 8 nucleotides matching TRBD2. The CDR3 spans 18 residues. The germline gives CDR1 LNHDA, CDR2 SQIVND (reference sequence). V shed 9 bases, J shed 3 bases, and the junction held 19 bases outside the gene matches. Here the CDR3 DNA reads TGTGCCAGCCGACGGGTGTTGGGTAGCGGGGATATCTACAATGAGCAGTTCTTC. Translating it yields CASRRVLGSGDIYNEQFF.

This sequence joins TRBV7-2 and TRBJ1-2; maybe TRBD1 (5 bases). CDR1 is SGHTA, CDR2 FQGNSA, per germline. This CDR3 is 15 amino acids long. Between the trimmed V and J ends, which lost 4 bases and 4 bases, there was a span of 16 bases. CDR3 in amino acids: CASSSRVQGGYGYTF. The DNA of the CDR3 is TGTGCCAGCAGCTCAAGGGTCCAGGGTGGCTATGGCTACACCTTC.

This clonotype has a handful of counts. This rearrangement joins TRBV5-1 to TRBJ2-5; TRBD1 matches 8 bases. CDR3 length equals 16 residues. Germline-derived CDR1 and CDR2 are SGHRS and YFSETQ. The V and J ends lost 3 bases and 2 bases, in that order; junction bases with no gene match: 9. The CDR3, as DNA: TGCGCCAGCAGCTCCCCCCGACAGGGGCTACAAGAGACCCAGTACTTC. Amino acids: CASSSPRQGLQETQYF. The entire variable domain, with the rest obtained from reference TRBV5-1 and TRBJ2-5, is as follows: KAGVTQTPRYLIKTRGQQVTLSCSPISGHRSVSWYQQTPGQGLQFLFEYFSETQRNKGNFPGRFSGRQFSNSRSEMNVSTLELGDSALYLCASSSPRQGLQETQYFGPGTRLLVL.

In this sample, this clonotype turned up many times. This chain links TRBV11-2 with TRBJ2-3; D possibly corresponds to TRBD2 (6 bases). V was pared by 5 bases and J by 0 bases, with 9 bases between. CDR3 length equals 14 residues. Germline V gene data show CDR1 as SGHAT and CDR2 as FQNNGV. Written as DNA, the CDR3 is TGTGCCAGCAGCCCCGGGACTAGCACAGATACGCAGTATTTT. This translates into CASSPGTSTDTQYF.

This chain connects TRBV7-8 to TRBJ2-1, with 12 bases aligning to TRBD2. Per the germline V gene, CDR1 is SGHVS and CDR2 is FQNEAQ. The J segment lost 8 bases and the V segment lost 3 bases, leaving 5 bases of the junction unmatched. The CDR3 spans 15 residues. In DNA form, the CDR3 reads TGTGCCAGCAGCTTGACTAGCGGGAGTGTTGATGAGCAGTTCTTC. Translating gives CASSLTSGSVDEQFF.

The CDR3 sequence is CASSVREFQETQYF. DNA of the CDR3: TGTGCCAGCAGCGTAAGGGAATTCCAAGAGACCCAGTACTTC. The rearrangement uses TRBV7-2 and TRBJ2-5; D is unresolved. Deletions cut 5 bases from V and 1 base from J, with 11 bases between. Germline-derived CDR1 and CDR2 are SGHTA and FQGNSA. This CDR3 is 14 amino acids long.

This clonotype came up a few times. The V and J genes are TRBV20-1 and TRBJ2-7; the match to TRBD2 covers 12 bases. V lost 6 bases, J lost 2 bases, and 5 bases stayed unmatched. This CDR3 region has 14 residues. Germline CDR1 is DFQATT and CDR2 is SNEGSKA (reference sequence). The chain's CDR3 is CSARTSGNAYEQYF. The DNA of the CDR3 is TGCAGTGCAAGGACTAGCGGGAACGCCTACGAGCAGTACTTC.

This clonotype was seen only a few times. The chain combines TRBV29-1 with TRBJ1-2; TRBD1 aligns across 10 bases. V trimming: 4 bases; J trimming: 1 base; junction bases outside the gene matches: 6. Germline lookup yields CDR1 SQVTM and CDR2 ANQGSEA. The CDR3 has 15 residues. The CDR3: CSVALGQGNNYGYTF. CDR3 in DNA: TGCAGCGTTGCCTTGGGACAGGGGAATAACTATGGCTACACCTTC.

The chain combines TRBV12-3 or TRBV12-4 with TRBJ2-5; 9 bases are shared with TRBD2. The closer fit of TRBJ2-7 to the DNA end suggests the J call may be wrong. The CDR3 loop spans 16 amino acids. The CDR3 reads CASSPGWGSGSCEQYF. CDR3 DNA: TGTGCCAGCAGTCCCGGGTGGGGTAGCGGGAGTTGCGAGCAGTACTTC.

CDR3 sequence reads: CASSYSPGGYTDTQYF. DNA of the CDR3: TGTGCCAGCAGTTATTCGCCCGGGGGCTACACAGATACGCAGTATTTT. The chain joins TRBV28 to TRBJ2-3; either TRBD1 or TRBD2 may supply D (6 bases each). This CDR3 has 16 amino acids. Germline-derived CDR1 and CDR2 are MDHEN and SYDVKM. Trimming cost V 4 bases and J 2 bases, with 16 bases left between them.

This sequence joins TRBV2 and TRBJ1-5; perhaps TRBD1 as D (6 bases). Germline V gene data show CDR1 as SNHLY and CDR2 as FYNNEI. The V end was cut by 7 bases, the J end by 9 bases, with 16 bases between. This CDR3 has 13 amino acids. The CDR3 reads CASMGTGALPQHF. The CDR3 DNA reads TGTGCCAGCATGGGGACGGGGGCTCTGCCCCAGCATTTT.

This rearrangement joins TRBV29-1 to TRBJ2-3, with 9 nucleotides matching TRBD2. The CDR3 has 17 residues. V was clipped by 7 bases and J by 0 bases; unmatched bases: 14. Germline CDR1 SQVTM, CDR2 ANQGSEA. The CDR3 coding sequence is TGCAGCGCTGGTCGGGCAACTAGCGGGTCTAGCACAGATACGCAGTATTTT. This translates into CSAGRATSGSSTDTQYF.

This chain uses TRBV20-1 with TRBJ2-7; TRBD2 aligns across 7 bases. The germline CDR1 and CDR2 sequences are DFQATT and SNEGSKA (reference sequence). The V and J ends lost 6 bases and 7 bases, in that order; junction bases with no gene match: 3. This CDR3 comprises 10 residues. In DNA, the CDR3 is TGCAGTGCGGGAGCGGGGGAGCAGTACTTC. Protein: CSAGAGEQYF.

The chain combines TRBV11-2 with TRBJ2-5; D may be TRBD2 (6 bases). The V gene lost 7 bases and the J gene lost 0 bases, with 9 bases spanning the gap. Germline values: CDR1 SGHAT, CDR2 FQNNGV. The CDR3 has 13 amino acids. The CDR3 reads CASMAGNQETQYF. DNA for the CDR3: TGTGCCAGCATGGCGGGGAACCAAGAGACCCAGTACTTC.

This chain links TRBV12-3 or TRBV12-4 with TRBJ2-1; 8 bases agree with TRBD2. Trimming cost V 3 bases and J 0 bases; bases outside gene matches: 4. The CDR3 totals 16 residues. In DNA form, the CDR3 reads TGTGCCAGCAGTTTGGCGGGGGGTAACTCCTACAATGAGCAGTTCTTC. As protein: CASSLAGGNSYNEQFF.

The CDR3 DNA reads TGCAGTGCTAGAGAAGCGGGGACTAGCGGATACAATGAGCAGTTCTTC. Protein: CSAREAGTSGYNEQFF. The rearrangement links TRBV20-1 to TRBJ2-1; 11 nucleotides line up with TRBD2. The V gene's germline CDR1 is DFQATT and CDR2 SNEGSKA (reference sequence). The CDR3 is 16 amino acids. The J segment lost 4 bases and the V segment lost 0 bases, leaving 5 bases of the junction unmatched.

This clonotype has just a few counts. The chain's CDR3 is CASSSTDRAKTQYF. CDR3 nucleotide sequence: TGTGCCAGCAGTTCCACTGACAGGGCGAAGACCCAGTACTTC. The chain is built from TRBV12-3 or TRBV12-4 and TRBJ2-5; 7 nucleotides align to TRBD1. Germline trimming cut 4 bases from V and 6 bases from J; bases unmatched to any gene: 8. The CDR3 is made up of 14 amino acids.

A few counts support this clonotype. The chain couples TRBV12-3 or TRBV12-4 to TRBJ2-1; D uncertain. Between the trimmed V and J ends, which lost 3 bases and 6 bases, there was a span of 24 bases. CDR3 length: 18 amino acids. The CDR3 DNA reads as TGTGCCAGCAGTTTCCCCCCGTCAACCCTCGGATCCGTCAATGAGCAGTTCTTC. Protein product: CASSFPPSTLGSVNEQFF.

The chain couples TRBV9 to TRBJ2-1, with D perhaps matching TRBD1 or TRBD2 (6 bases each). V lost 3 bases, J lost 3 bases, and 13 bases lay in between. The CDR3 is made up of 15 amino acids. Germline values: CDR1 SGDLS, CDR2 YYNGEE. CDR3 residues: CASSAARGLYNEQFF. For the CDR3, the DNA is TGTGCCAGCAGCGCAGCCCGGGGGCTCTACAATGAGCAGTTCTTC. Supplemented by reference TRBV9 and TRBJ2-1, the full variable domain reads DSGVTQTPKHLITATGQRVTLRCSPRSGDLSVYWYQQSLDQGLQFLIQYYNGEERAKGNILERFSAQQFPDLHSELNLSSLELGDSALYFCASSAARGLYNEQFFGPGTRLTVL.

This clonotype was counted ten times or more. The chain joins TRBV29-1 to TRBJ1-4; 7 bases match TRBD1. This CDR3 comprises 17 residues. Trimming took 7 bases from V and 0 from J; bases not matched to a gene: 14. The germline V gene has CDR1 SQVTM and CDR2 ANQGSEA. CDR3 DNA: TGCAGCGGGCGCGACAGGGAGGCCCTCGCAACTAATGAAAAACTGTTTTTT. It is translated as CSGRDREALATNEKLFF.

This clonotype was recorded a few times. V and J are TRBV20-1 and TRBJ1-4, with D unresolved. The CDR3 length is 16 residues. The V gene's germline CDR1 is DFQATT and CDR2 SNEGSKA (reference sequence). Trimming took off 6 bases at V and 0 bases at J, with 17 bases between the two ends. CDR3 sequence (DNA): TGCAGTGCGCCGGACGGATCACTAGCAACTAATGAAAAACTGTTTTTT. Protein product: CSAPDGSLATNEKLFF.

This sequence joins TRBV6-1 and TRBJ2-4; 10 nucleotides line up with TRBD1. With the DNA end fitting TRBJ2-7 better, the J assignment may be wrong. The CDR3 runs to 16 residues. CDR1 is MNHNS and CDR2 is SASEGT in the germline V gene. CDR3 in amino acids: CASSVPDRGKVYEQYF. In DNA, the CDR3 is TGTGCCAGCAGTGTCCCGGACAGGGGGAAAGTCTACGAGCAGTACTTC.